A selection of T cell receptor beta chains follows, all from one sample in a study of T-cell reconstitution after alpha-beta-depleted transplantation in children. TCRdb itself ran the PCR reads through MiXCR, one entry per CDR3 protein. This sample has about 98,000 distinct CDR3 sequences, with about 7.5% found just once. The sample here was PBMCs, taken before TCRalphabeta/CD19-depleted stem cell transplant. The receptor source for this set is a boy aged 2 to 10 with acute lymphoblastic leukemia, due to receive a stem cell transplant. Each CDR3 is given with its conserved first and last residue. A D gene is named only where the DNA matches it firmly. Only some rows state a clone size, as once, few, many or a class for expanded clones.

cdr3_nt: TGTGCCAGCAGCCGCCCGGGACAAACGAACACTGAAGCTTTCTTT
cdr3_aa: CASSRPGQTNTEAFF
v_call: TRBV3-1
clone_size: few
d_call: .
j_call: TRBJ1-1

cdr3_nt: TGCAGTGCTAGAGATCCTAGGATTTCTTACAAGGAGCAGTTCTTC
cdr3_aa: CSARDPRISYKEQFF
v_call: TRBV20-1
clone_size: .
d_call: .
j_call: TRBJ2-1

cdr3_nt: TGTGCCACCAGCAGGGACCAGCCGGCTGAGCCCTCCGAGCAGTACTTC
cdr3_aa: CATSRDQPAEPSEQYF
v_call: TRBV15
clone_size: .
d_call: .
j_call: TRBJ2-7

cdr3_nt: TGTGCCAGCTCCACGGCTAGCGGGGGTTACAATGAGCAGTTCTTC
cdr3_aa: CASSTASGGYNEQFF
v_call: TRBV18
clone_size: many
d_call: TRBD2
j_call: TRBJ2-1

cdr3_nt: TGTGCCAGCAGCTTAGCGCCGGGACACGAGCAGTACTTC
cdr3_aa: CASSLAPGHEQYF
v_call: TRBV7-2
clone_size: few
d_call: .
j_call: TRBJ2-7

cdr3_nt: TGCGCCAGCAGCCACGATAGGACCGCTGGCACAGATACGCAGTATTTT
cdr3_aa: CASSHDRTAGTDTQYF
v_call: TRBV5-1
clone_size: many
d_call: .
j_call: TRBJ2-3

cdr3_nt: TGTGCCAGCTCACCACAACAGGGCACAGATACGCAGTATTTT
cdr3_aa: CASSPQQGTDTQYF
v_call: TRBV18
clone_size: few
d_call: .
j_call: TRBJ2-3

cdr3_nt: TGTGCCAGCAGTTTGGGCCAGGGGACGACCTATAATTCACCCCTCCACTTT
cdr3_aa: CASSLGQGTTYNSPLHF
v_call: TRBV27
clone_size: few
d_call: .
j_call: TRBJ1-6

cdr3_nt: TGTGCCAGCAGACCCCCTACAGGACACTCTGGAAACACCATATATTTT
cdr3_aa: CASRPPTGHSGNTIYF
v_call: TRBV12-3/TRBV12-4
clone_size: .
d_call: .
j_call: TRBJ1-3

cdr3_nt: TGCGCCAGCGCGACAGATTTGACCTACGAGCAGTACTTC
cdr3_aa: CASATDLTYEQYF
v_call: TRBV5-1
clone_size: many
d_call: .
j_call: TRBJ2-7

cdr3_nt: TGTGCCAGCAGTGACTCGACAGGGGGCTTCGGCTATGGCTACACCTTC
cdr3_aa: CASSDSTGGFGYGYTF
v_call: TRBV6-4
clone_size: .
d_call: TRBD1
j_call: TRBJ1-2

cdr3_nt: TGCAGTGCTAGAGATGACGGGACAGTTAATGAAAAACTGTTTTTT
cdr3_aa: CSARDDGTVNEKLFF
v_call: TRBV20-1
clone_size: .
d_call: TRBD1
j_call: TRBJ1-4

cdr3_nt: TGTGCCATCTCCGGCAGGGCTTACACTGAAGCTTTCTTT
cdr3_aa: CAISGRAYTEAFF
v_call: TRBV10-3
clone_size: many
d_call: .
j_call: TRBJ1-1

cdr3_nt: TGTGCCAGCAGCTTAGCGTTTCGGGTCAGCCCTAGCCAAGCTTTCTTT
cdr3_aa: CASSLAFRVSPSQAFF
v_call: TRBV7-9
clone_size: .
d_call: .
j_call: TRBJ1-1

cdr3_nt: TGTGCCATCAGTGAGTTCTCAGCAGGGATAACCACCTACGAGCAGTACTTC
cdr3_aa: CAISEFSAGITTYEQYF
v_call: TRBV10-3
clone_size: many
d_call: .
j_call: TRBJ2-7

cdr3_nt: TGTGCCAGCAGGAGATCTTATCAGACTAACTATGGCTACACCTTC
cdr3_aa: CASRRSYQTNYGYTF
v_call: TRBV6-1
clone_size: .
d_call: .
j_call: TRBJ1-2

cdr3_nt: TGTGCCAGCAGCCGCCAGCGGACCCAGTACTTC
cdr3_aa: CASSRQRTQYF
v_call: TRBV2
clone_size: many
d_call: .
j_call: TRBJ2-5

cdr3_nt: TGCAGTGCTAGCCCCCTCCAAGGGGTGAACATTCAGTACTTC
cdr3_aa: CSASPLQGVNIQYF
v_call: TRBV20-1
clone_size: many
d_call: .
j_call: TRBJ2-4

cdr3_nt: TGTGCCAGCAGTTCAGGGGTTCAGCCCCAGCATTTT
cdr3_aa: CASSSGVQPQHF
v_call: TRBV12-3/TRBV12-4
clone_size: many
d_call: .
j_call: TRBJ1-5

cdr3_nt: TGTGCCAGCAGTGACGGACACACGAACTCGGGGGGTCAGCCCCAGCATTTT
cdr3_aa: CASSDGHTNSGGQPQHF
v_call: TRBV25-1
clone_size: many
d_call: .
j_call: TRBJ1-5

cdr3_nt: TGTGCCAGCAGCTTGACTGGCTATGGCTACACCTTC
cdr3_aa: CASSLTGYGYTF
v_call: TRBV5-5
clone_size: many
d_call: .
j_call: TRBJ1-2

cdr3_nt: TGTGCCAGCAGCCAAGATCGGGACAACTTTATATCCTATGGCTACACCTTC
cdr3_aa: CASSQDRDNFISYGYTF
v_call: TRBV3-1
clone_size: .
d_call: .
j_call: TRBJ1-2

cdr3_nt: TGTGCCAGCAGCTTAGCGCAGACCTACGAGCAGTACTTC
cdr3_aa: CASSLAQTYEQYF
v_call: TRBV7-2
clone_size: .
d_call: .
j_call: TRBJ2-7